Presented here are 8 T cell receptor beta chains from one specimen sequenced in a study of T cells expressing NK-cell markers. TCRdb re-analyzed the 5' RACE reads; it lists each CDR3 protein once, without DNA. Reported are some 280,000 distinct CDR3 sequences; the ten largest clones contain roughly 0.4%. The source material was blood T cells: a sorted CD56 or NKG2C T cell subset, CD4+ or CD8+ T cells, or bulk PBMC T cells (not recorded which). The receptors shown here come from a man aged 18-30 years in good health.

The chain uses TRBV15 and TRBJ2-5; TCRdb outputs TRBD2, but without DNA this stays unchecked. Looked up from germline, CDR1 is LNHNV and CDR2 is YYDKDF (reference sequence). This CDR3 region has 16 residues. This CDR3 is CATSSVLAGGQETQYF.

The rearrangement joins TRBV6-2 or TRBV6-3 to TRBJ2-1; TCRdb outputs TRBD2, but without DNA this stays unchecked. This CDR3 region has 17 residues. Per germline, CDR1 MNHEY and CDR2 SVGEGT. CDR3 amino acids: CASRQLAGGPVYNEQFF.

The chain has TRBV10-3 and TRBJ2-5; no DNA is available, so the TRBD1 call from TCRdb remains unchecked. The CDR3 is made up of 15 amino acids. The germline V gene encodes CDR1 ENHRY and CDR2 SYGVKD. Here the CDR3 reads CAISESRDNQETQYF.

The chain combines TRBV7-2 with TRBJ2-1; TCRdb's assignment of TRBD1 cannot be checked, as there is no DNA. The germline V gene has CDR1 SGHTA and CDR2 FQGNSA. This CDR3 spans 13 amino acids. The CDR3 here is CASSFRPGNEQFF.

The chain recombines TRBV29-1 with TRBJ2-5; without DNA, the TCRdb call of TRBD1 cannot be checked. CDR3 length equals 13 residues. CDR1 is SQVTM, CDR2 ANQGSEA, per germline. The CDR3 sequence: CSVGAGGTETQYF. The whole variable domain, remainder taken from reference TRBV29-1 and TRBJ2-5, is SAVISQKPSRDICQRGTSLTIQCQVDSQVTMMFWYRQQPGQSLTLIATANQGSEATYESGFVIDKFPISRPNLTFSTLTVSNMSPEDSSIYLCSVGAGGTETQYFGPGTRLLVL.

The rearrangement joins TRBV5-1 to TRBJ1-2; absent DNA, TCRdb's TRBD1 call cannot be checked. CDR3 size: 13 residues. The germline V gene has CDR1 SGHRS and CDR2 YFSETQ. CDR3 sequence: CASSRDGYYGYTF. Variable domain in full (rest from reference TRBV5-1 and TRBJ1-2): KAGVTQTPRYLIKTRGQQVTLSCSPISGHRSVSWYQQTPGQGLQFLFEYFSETQRNKGNFPGRFSGRQFSNSRSEMNVSTLELGDSALYLCASSRDGYYGYTFGSGTRLTVV.

The chain is built from TRBV7-3 and TRBJ2-5; TCRdb gives TRBD2 as the D gene, but with no DNA this cannot be confirmed. CDR3 length: 15 residues. Germline V gene sequence: CDR1 SGHTA, CDR2 FQGTGA. The CDR3: CASSLVGLEEETQYF.

The V call is TRBV5-1, the J call TRBJ2-7; TCRdb proposes TRBD2, but this gene call is untestable without DNA. Germline CDR1 and CDR2: SGHRS and YFSETQ. This CDR3 has 15 residues. CDR3 amino acids: CASSLETSGSSEQYF.